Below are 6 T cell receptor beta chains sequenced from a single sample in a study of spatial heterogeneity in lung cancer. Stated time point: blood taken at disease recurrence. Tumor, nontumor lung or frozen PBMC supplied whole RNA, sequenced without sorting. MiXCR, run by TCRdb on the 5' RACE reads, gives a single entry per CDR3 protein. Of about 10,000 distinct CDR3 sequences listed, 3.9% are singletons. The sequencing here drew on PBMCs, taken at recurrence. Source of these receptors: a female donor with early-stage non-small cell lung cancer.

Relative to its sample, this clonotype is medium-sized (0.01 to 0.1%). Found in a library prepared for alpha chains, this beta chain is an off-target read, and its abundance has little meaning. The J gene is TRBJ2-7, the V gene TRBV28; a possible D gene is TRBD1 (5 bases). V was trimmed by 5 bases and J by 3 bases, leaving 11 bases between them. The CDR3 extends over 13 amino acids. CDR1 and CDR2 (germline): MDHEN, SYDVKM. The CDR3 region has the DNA TGTGCCAGCAGTAAACAGGTCCGCTACGAGCAGTACTTC. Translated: CASSKQVRYEQYF.

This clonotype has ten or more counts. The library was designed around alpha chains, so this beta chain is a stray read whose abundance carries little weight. The chain's CDR3 is CSVSGSLNTEAFF. The CDR3 nucleotides read TGCAGCGTCTCCGGGAGCTTGAACACTGAAGCTTTCTTT. This chain links TRBV29-1 with TRBJ1-1; no clear D gene. This CDR3 contains 13 residues. V was cut by 6 bases and J by 0 bases, with 11 bases left in between. Germline CDR1 SQVTM, CDR2 ANQGSEA.

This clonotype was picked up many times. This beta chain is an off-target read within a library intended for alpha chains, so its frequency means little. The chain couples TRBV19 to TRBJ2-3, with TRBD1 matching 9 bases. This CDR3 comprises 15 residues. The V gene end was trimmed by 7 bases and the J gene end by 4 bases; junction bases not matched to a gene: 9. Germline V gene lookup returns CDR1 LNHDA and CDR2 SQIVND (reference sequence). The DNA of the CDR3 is TGTGCCAGTAAACAGGGACAGGGACTGGCAGATACGCAGTATTTT. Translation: CASKQGQGLADTQYF.

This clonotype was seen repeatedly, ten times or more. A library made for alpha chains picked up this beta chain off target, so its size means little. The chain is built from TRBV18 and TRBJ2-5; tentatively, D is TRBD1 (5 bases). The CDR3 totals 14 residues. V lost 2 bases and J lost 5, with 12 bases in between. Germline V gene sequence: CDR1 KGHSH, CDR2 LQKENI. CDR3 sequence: CASSPLGLRETQYF. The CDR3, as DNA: TGTGCCAGCTCACCATTGGGGCTCCGGGAGACCCAGTACTTC.

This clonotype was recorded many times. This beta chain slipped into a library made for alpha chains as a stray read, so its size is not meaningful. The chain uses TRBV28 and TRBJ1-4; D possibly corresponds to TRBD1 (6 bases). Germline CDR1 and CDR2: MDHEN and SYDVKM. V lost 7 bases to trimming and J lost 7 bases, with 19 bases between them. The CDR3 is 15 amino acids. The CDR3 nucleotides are TGTGCCAGCATCACTTCCAGGGGTCTGGCTGAAAAACTGTTTTTT. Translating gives CASITSRGLAEKLFF.

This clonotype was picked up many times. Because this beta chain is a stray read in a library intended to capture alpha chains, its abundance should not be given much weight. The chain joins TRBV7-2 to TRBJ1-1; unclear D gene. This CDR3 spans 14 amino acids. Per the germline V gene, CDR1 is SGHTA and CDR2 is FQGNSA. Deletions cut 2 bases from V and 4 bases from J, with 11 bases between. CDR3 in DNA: TGTGCCAGCAGCTTACGGCCTGCGGGCACTGAAGCTTTCTTT. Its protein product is CASSLRPAGTEAFF. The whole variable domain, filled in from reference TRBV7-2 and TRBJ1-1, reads GAGVSQSPSNKVTEKGKDVELRCDPISGHTALYWYRQSLGQGLEFLIYFQGNSAPDKSGLPSDRFSAERTGGSVSTLTIQRTQQEDSAVYLCASSLRPAGTEAFFGQGTRLTVV.